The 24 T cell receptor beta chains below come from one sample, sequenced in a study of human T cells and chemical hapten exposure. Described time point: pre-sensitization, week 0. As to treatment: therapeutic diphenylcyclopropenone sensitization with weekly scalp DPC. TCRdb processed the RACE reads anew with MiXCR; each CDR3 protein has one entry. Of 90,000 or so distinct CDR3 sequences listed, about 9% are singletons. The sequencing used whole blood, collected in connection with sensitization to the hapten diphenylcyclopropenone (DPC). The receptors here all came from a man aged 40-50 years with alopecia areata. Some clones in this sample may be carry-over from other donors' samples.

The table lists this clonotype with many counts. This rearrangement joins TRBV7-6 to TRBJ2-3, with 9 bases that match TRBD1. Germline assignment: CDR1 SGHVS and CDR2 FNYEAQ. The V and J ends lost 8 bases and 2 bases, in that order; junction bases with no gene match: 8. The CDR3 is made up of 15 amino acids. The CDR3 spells CASDLRTGATDTQYF. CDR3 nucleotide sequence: TGTGCCAGCGACTTACGGACAGGGGCCACAGATACGCAGTATTTT. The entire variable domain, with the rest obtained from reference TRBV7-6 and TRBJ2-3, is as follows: GAGVSQSPRYKVTKRGQDVALRCDPISGHVSLYWYRQALGQGPEFLTYFNYEAQQDKSGLPNDRFSAERPEGSISTLTIQRTEQRDSAMYRCASDLRTGATDTQYFGPGTRLTVL.

The CDR3 DNA is TGCAGCGTTGGAAACCTCCAGGGGGCCCGCCCAGATACGCAGTATTTT. Protein sequence: CSVGNLQGARPDTQYF. The rearrangement uses TRBV29-1 and TRBJ2-3; TRBD1 matches 8 bases. In germline, CDR1 is SQVTM, CDR2 ANQGSEA. This CDR3 is built from 16 residues. Unmatched junction bases numbered 13, after V lost 4 bases and J lost 4 bases.

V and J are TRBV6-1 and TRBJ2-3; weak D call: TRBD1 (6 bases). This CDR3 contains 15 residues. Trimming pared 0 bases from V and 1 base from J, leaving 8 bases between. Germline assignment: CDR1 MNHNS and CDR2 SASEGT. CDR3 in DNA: TGTGCCAGCAGTGAAGCGGGACACCGCACAGATACGCAGTATTTT. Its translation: CASSEAGHRTDTQYF.

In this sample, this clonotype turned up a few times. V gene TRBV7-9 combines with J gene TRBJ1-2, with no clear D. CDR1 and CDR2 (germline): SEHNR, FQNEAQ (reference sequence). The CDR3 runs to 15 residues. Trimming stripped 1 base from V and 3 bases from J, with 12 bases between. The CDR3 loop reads CASSLDVVDHYGYTF. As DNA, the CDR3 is TGTGCCAGCAGCTTAGATGTCGTCGACCACTATGGCTACACCTTC.

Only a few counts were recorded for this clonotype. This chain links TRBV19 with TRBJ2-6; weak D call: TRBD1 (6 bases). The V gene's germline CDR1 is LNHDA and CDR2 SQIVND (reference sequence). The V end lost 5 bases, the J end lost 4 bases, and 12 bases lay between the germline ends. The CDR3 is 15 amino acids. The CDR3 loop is CASSRQVLGANVLTF. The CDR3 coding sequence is TGTGCCAGTAGTCGACAGGTGCTCGGGGCCAACGTCCTGACTTTC.

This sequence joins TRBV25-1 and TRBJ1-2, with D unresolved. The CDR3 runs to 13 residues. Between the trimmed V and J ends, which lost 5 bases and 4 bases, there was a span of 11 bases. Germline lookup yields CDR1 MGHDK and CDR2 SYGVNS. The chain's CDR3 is CASSWKTSYGYTF. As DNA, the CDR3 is TGTGCCAGCAGTTGGAAGACCTCCTATGGCTACACCTTC.

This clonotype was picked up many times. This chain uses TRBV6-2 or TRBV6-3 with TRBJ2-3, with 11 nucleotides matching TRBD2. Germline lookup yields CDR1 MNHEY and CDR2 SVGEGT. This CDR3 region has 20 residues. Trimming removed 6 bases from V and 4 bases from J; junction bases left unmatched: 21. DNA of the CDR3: TGTGCCAGCAGGACCAGACTAGCGGGGTTCCCAGGAATTCCCCCAGATACGCAGTATTTT. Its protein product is CASRTRLAGFPGIPPDTQYF.

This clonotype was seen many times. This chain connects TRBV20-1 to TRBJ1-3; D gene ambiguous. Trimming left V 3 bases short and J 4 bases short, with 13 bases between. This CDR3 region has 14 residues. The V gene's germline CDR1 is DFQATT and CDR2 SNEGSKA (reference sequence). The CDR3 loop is CSARRETGGNTIYF. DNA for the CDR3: TGCAGTGCTAGGCGGGAGACGGGAGGAAACACCATATATTTT.

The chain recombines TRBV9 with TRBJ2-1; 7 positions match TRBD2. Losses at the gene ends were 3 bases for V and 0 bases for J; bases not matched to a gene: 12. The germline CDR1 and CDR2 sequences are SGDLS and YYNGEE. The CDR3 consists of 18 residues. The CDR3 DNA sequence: TGTGCCAGCAGCGACGGACTAGTCGCCCCCACCTCCTACAATGAGCAGTTCTTC. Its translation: CASSDGLVAPTSYNEQFF. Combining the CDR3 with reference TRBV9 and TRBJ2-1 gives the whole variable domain DSGVTQTPKHLITATGQRVTLRCSPRSGDLSVYWYQQSLDQGLQFLIQYYNGEERAKGNILERFSAQQFPDLHSELNLSSLELGDSALYFCASSDGLVAPTSYNEQFFGPGTRLTVL.

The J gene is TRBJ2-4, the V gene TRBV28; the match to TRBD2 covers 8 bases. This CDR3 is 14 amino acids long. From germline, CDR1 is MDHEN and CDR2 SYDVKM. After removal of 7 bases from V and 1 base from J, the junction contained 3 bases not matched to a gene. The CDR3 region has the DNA TGTGCCAGCAAGTCGGGGGGGGCCAAAAACATTCAGTACTTC. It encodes CASKSGGAKNIQYF. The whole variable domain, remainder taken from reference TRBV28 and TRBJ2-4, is DVKVTQSSRYLVKRTGEKVFLECVQDMDHENMFWYRQDPGLGLRLIYFSYDVKMKEKGDIPEGYSVSREKKERFSLILESASTNQTSMYLCASKSGGAKNIQYFGAGTRLSVL.

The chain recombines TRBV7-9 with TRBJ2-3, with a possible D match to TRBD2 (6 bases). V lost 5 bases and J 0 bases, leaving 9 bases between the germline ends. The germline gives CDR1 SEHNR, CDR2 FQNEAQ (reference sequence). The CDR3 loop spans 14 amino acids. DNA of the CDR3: TGTGCCAGCAGCCAAAGCGGGAGCACAGATACGCAGTATTTT. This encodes CASSQSGSTDTQYF.

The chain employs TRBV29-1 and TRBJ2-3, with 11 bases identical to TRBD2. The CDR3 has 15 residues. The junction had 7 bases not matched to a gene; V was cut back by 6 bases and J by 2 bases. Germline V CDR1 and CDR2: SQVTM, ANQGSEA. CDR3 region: CSVDISGGVTDTQYF. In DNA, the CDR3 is TGCAGCGTGGATATTAGCGGGGGGGTCACAGATACGCAGTATTTT.

The CDR3 is CASSHGLKTGELFF. In nucleotides, the CDR3 is TGTGCCAGCAGCCACGGACTCAAGACCGGGGAGCTGTTTTTT. This chain connects TRBV11-2 to TRBJ2-2; tentatively, D is TRBD2 (5 bases). In germline, CDR1 is SGHAT, CDR2 FQNNGV. The CDR3 covers 14 residues. Trimming took off 5 bases at V and 5 bases at J, with 12 bases between the two ends.

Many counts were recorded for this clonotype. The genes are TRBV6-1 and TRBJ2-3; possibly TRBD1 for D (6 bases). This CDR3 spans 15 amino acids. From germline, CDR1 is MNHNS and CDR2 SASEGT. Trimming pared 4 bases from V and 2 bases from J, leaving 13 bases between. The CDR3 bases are TGTGCCAGCAGTGGCGCCGGGACACTCACAGATACGCAGTATTTT. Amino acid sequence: CASSGAGTLTDTQYF.

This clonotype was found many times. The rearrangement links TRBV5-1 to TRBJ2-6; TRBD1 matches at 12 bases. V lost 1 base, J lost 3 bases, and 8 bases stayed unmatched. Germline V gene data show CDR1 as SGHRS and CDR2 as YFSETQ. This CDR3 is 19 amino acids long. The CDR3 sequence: CASSLYGTGGSGGANVLTF. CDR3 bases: TGCGCCAGCAGCTTGTACGGGACAGGGGGCTCCGGTGGGGCCAACGTCCTGACTTTC.

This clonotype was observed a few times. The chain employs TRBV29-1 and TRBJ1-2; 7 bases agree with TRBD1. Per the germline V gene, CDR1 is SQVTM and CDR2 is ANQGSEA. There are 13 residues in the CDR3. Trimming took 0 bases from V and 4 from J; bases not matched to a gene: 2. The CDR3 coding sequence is TGCAGCGTTGAAGATCCAGGGGGCTATGGCTACACCTTC. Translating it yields CSVEDPGGYGYTF.

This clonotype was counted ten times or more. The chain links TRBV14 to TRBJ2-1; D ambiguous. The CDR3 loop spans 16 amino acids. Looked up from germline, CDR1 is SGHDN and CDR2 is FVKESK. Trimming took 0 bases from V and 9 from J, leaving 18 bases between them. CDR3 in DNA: TGTGCCAGCAGCCAAGATGAGGTAGCAACAAACGGTGAGCAGTTCTTC. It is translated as CASSQDEVATNGEQFF.

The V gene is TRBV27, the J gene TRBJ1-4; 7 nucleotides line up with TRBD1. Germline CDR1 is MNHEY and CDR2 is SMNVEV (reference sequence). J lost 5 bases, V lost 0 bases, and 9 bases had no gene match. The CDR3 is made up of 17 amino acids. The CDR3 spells CASSLSRQGDVNEKLFF. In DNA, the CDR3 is TGTGCCAGCAGTTTATCCCGGCAGGGGGATGTGAATGAAAAACTGTTTTTT.

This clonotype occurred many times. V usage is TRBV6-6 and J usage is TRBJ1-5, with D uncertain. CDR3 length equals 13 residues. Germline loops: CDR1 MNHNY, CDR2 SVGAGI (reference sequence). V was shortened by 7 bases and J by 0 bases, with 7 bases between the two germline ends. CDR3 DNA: TGTGCCAGCATTTCGGGTAGCAATCAGCCCCAGCATTTT. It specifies CASISGSNQPQHF.

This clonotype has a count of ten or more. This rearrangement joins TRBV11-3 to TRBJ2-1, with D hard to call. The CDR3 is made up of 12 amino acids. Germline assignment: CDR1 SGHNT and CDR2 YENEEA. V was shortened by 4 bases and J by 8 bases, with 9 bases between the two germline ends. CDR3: CASSSRPDEQFF. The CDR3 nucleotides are TGTGCCAGCAGCTCACGGCCTGATGAGCAGTTCTTC.

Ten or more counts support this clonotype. In DNA, the CDR3 is TGTGCCAGTAGGGCGCCGAGGGGGGGTGAGCAGTACTTC. Its protein is CASRAPRGGEQYF. This chain uses TRBV6-5 with TRBJ2-7; possibly TRBD2 for D (7 bases). Germline CDR1 reads MNHEY; CDR2 reads SVGAGI. The CDR3 contains 13 residues. V lost 9 bases and J lost 7, with 19 bases in between.

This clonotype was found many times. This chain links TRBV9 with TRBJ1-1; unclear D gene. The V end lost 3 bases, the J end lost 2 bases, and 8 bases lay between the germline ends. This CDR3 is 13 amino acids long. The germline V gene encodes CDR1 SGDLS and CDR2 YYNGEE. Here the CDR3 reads CASSGPPNTEAFF. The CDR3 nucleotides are TGTGCCAGCAGCGGACCACCAAACACTGAAGCTTTCTTT.

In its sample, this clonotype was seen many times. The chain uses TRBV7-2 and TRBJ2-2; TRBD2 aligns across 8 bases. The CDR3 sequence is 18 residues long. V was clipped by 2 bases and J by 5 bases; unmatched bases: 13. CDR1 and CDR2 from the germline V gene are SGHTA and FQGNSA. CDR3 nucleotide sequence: TGTGCCAGCAGCTTACGTGCCAGGGCAATAGCGGGAACCGGGGAGCTGTTTTTT. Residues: CASSLRARAIAGTGELFF.

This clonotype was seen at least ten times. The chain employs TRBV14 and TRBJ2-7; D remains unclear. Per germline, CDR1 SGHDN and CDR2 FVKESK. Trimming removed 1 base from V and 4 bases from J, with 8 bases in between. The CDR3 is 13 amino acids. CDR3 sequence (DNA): TGTGCCAGCAGCCAAGCCGCCGAGTACGAGCAGTACGTC. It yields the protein CASSQAAEYEQYV.